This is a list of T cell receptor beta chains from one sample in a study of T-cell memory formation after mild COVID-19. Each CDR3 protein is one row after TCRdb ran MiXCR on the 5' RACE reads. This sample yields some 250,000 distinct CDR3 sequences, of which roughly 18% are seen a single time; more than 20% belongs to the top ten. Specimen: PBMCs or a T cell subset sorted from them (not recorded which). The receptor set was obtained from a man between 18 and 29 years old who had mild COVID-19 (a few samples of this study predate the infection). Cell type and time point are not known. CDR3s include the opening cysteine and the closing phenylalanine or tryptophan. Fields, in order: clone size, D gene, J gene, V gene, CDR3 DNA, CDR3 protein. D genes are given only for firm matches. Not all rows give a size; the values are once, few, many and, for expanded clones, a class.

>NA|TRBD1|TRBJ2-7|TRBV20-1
TGCAGTGCTAGGGACCACAGGGGTCCGGGGTACGAGCAGTACTTC
CSARDHRGPGYEQYF
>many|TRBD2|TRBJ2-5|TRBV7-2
TGTGCCAGCAGCCCAACCCAATCTAGCGGTCCCCACTTC
CASSPTQSSGPHF
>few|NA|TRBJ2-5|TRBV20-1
TGCAGTGCTAGATGGCGTCAGGTGGAGACCCAGTACTTC
CSARWRQVETQYF
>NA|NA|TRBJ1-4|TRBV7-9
TGTGCCAGCAGCCTCGACCGGGACCCCAAGAAACTGTTTTTT
CASSLDRDPKKLFF
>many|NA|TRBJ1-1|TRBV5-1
TGCGCCAGCCGAATCCGGGGGGCTGGAAACACTGAAGCTTTCTTT
CASRIRGAGNTEAFF
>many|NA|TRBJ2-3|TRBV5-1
TGCGCCAGCAGCTTAGGGGCACCCCCAGATACGCAGTATTTT
CASSLGAPPDTQYF
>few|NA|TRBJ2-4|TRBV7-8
TGTGCCAGCAGCCCTCGTGGGGGTCTAGCCAAAAACATTCAGTACTTC
CASSPRGGLAKNIQYF
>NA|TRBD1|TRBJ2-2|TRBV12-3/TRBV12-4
TGTGCCAGCAGTTGGGACAGAAACACCGGGGAGCTGTTTTTT
CASSWDRNTGELFF
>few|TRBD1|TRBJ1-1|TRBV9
TGTGCCAGCAGCCTCGGACAGGGCACAGGGAACACTGAAGCTTTCTTT
CASSLGQGTGNTEAFF
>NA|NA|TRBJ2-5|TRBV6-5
TGTGCCAGCAGCAACCAGCGGTTTCAAGAGACCCAGTACTTC
CASSNQRFQETQYF
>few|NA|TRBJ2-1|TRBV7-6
TGTGCCAGCAGCTTAGATCCGCGGGGAATGGTTGAGCAGTTCTTC
CASSLDPRGMVEQFF
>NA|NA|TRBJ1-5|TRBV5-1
TGCGCCAGCAGTTCAGGGGAGAGGAATCAGCCCCAGCATTTT
CASSSGERNQPQHF
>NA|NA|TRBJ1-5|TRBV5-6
TGTGCCAGCAGCTTAGTGTCTGAGGGGGGTCAGCCCCAGCATTTT
CASSLVSEGGQPQHF
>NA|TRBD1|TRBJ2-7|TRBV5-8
TGTGCCAGCAGCCCCGACAGGGTGACTGAGTACGAGCAGTACTTC
CASSPDRVTEYEQYF
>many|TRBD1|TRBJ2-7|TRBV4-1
TGCGCCAGCAGCCGCACCCGGGACAGGGGTTCCAACGAGCAGTACTTC
CASSRTRDRGSNEQYF
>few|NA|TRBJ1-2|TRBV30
TGTGCCTGGGCGGTCTTCAGGGCTCAAGGCTACACCTTC
CAWAVFRAQGYTF
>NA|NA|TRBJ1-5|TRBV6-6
TGTGCCAGCAGTGACAGAAACAGGGTTGGCAATCAGCCCCAGCATTTT
CASSDRNRVGNQPQHF
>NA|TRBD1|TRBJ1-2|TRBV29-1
TGCAGCGTTATCGGGACAGGGGGCCGTGGCTACACCTTC
CSVIGTGGRGYTF
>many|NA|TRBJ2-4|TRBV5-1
TGCGCCAGCAGCTTGGATTTAGTCAAAAACATTCAGTACTTC
CASSLDLVKNIQYF
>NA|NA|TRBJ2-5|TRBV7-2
TGTGCCAGCAGCTCGAACAAGGGGGAGACCCAGTACTTC
CASSSNKGETQYF
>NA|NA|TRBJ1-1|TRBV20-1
TGCAGTGCTCCCCGTTCGGACGGGAACACTGAAGCTTTCTTT
CSAPRSDGNTEAFF
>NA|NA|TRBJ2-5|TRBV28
TGTGCCAGCAGTTTCCAAATCCGAGAGACCCAGTACTTC
CASSFQIRETQYF
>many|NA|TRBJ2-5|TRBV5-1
TGCGCCAGCAGCTTGGATGACAGAGCCTACCAAGAGACCCAGTACTTC
CASSLDDRAYQETQYF
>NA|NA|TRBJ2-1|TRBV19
TGTGCCAGTAGGGGGGCCGATGAGCAGTTCTTC
CASRGADEQFF
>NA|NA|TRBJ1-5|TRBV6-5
TGTGCCAGCAAGTCCCTCCAGGGGAGCAATCAGCCCCAGCATTTT
CASKSLQGSNQPQHF
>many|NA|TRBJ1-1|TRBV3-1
TGTGCCAGCAGCCAATTTAGCAGAACTGAAGCTTTCTTT
CASSQFSRTEAFF
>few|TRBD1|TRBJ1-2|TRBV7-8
TGTGCCAGCAGCTTAGGAAAGCGGACAGGGGGAGAGACCTTC
CASSLGKRTGGETF
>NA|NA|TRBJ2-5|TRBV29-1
TGCAGCGTTGAGAGGGAGACCCAGTACTTC
CSVERETQYF
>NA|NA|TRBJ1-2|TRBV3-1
TGTGCCAGCAGCCAAGATCTGGGAGGGTTTAACTATGGCTACACCTTC
CASSQDLGGFNYGYTF
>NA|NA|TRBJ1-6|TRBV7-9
TGTGCCAGCAGCTATACAAGAGCCTATAATTCACCCCTCCACTTT
CASSYTRAYNSPLHF
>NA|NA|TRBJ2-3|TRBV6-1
TGTGCCAGCAGTGAAGCGGTTACGGGGGCTGGAACAGATACGCAGTATTTT
CASSEAVTGAGTDTQYF
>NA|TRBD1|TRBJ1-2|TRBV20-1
TGCAGTGCGTATCTCGGACAGGGGGCTAGAGGCTACACCTTC
CSAYLGQGARGYTF
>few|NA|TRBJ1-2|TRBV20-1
TGCAGTGCTTCCCGGCCCGGGATACACTATGGCTACACCTTC
CSASRPGIHYGYTF
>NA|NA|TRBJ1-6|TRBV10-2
TGCGCCAGCAGTGATAGGGGGGGACCTTTCCCCCTCCACTTT
CASSDRGGPFPLHF
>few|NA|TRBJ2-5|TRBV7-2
TGTGCCATCGGGAATTCGCCTCAAGAGACCCAGTACTTC
CAIGNSPQETQYF
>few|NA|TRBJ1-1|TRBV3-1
TGTGCCAGCAGCCAAGATAAAAGCGGGTATGGGAACACTGAAGCTTTCTTT
CASSQDKSGYGNTEAFF
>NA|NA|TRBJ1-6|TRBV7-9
TGTGCCAGCAGCTTATTCGGGGTACGGTCGAATTCACCCCTCCACTTT
CASSLFGVRSNSPLHF
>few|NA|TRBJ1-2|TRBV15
TGTGCCACCAGCGACGATGGTTCCTATGGCTACACCTTC
CATSDDGSYGYTF
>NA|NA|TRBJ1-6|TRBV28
TGTGCCAGTGGGTCACGGATATATAATTCACCCCTCCACTTT
CASGSRIYNSPLHF
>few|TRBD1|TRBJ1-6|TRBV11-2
TGTGCCAGCAGCCGGGGACAGGCTAATTCACCCCTCCACTTT
CASSRGQANSPLHF
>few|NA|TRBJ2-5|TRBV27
TGTGCCAGCAGTCCAGGGTTCGGCGAGACCCAGTACTTC
CASSPGFGETQYF
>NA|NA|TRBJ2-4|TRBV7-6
TGTGCCAGCAGCTTAGGGGGGTTGGACATTCAGTACTTC
CASSLGGLDIQYF
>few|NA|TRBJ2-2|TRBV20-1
TGCAGTGCTAGAGGAGTTAGGTCCGGGGAGCTGTTTTTT
CSARGVRSGELFF
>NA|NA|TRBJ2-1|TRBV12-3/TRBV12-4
TGTGCCAGCAGTTTGGGTACAGGGTCGGGCGGAAATGAGCAGTTCTTC
CASSLGTGSGGNEQFF
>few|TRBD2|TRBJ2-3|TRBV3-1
TGTGCCAGCACCGTAGCGGGGGCCGGATCAGATACGCAGTATTTT
CASTVAGAGSDTQYF
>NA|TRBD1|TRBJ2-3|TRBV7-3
TGTGCCAGCAGACCGACAGGGAACCCCGCCCAGACGCAGTATTTT
CASRPTGNPAQTQYF
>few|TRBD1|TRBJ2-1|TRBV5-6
TGTGCCAGCTTTGGGACAGTCAATGAGCAGTTCTTC
CASFGTVNEQFF
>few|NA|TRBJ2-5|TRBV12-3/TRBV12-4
TGTGACAGCAGTCCCCTCCGAGCGCAAGAGACCCAGTACTTC
CDSSPLRAQETQYF
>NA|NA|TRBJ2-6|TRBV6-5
TGTGCCAGCAGTCTTCAGGAATCTGGGGCCAACGTCCTGACTTTC
CASSLQESGANVLTF
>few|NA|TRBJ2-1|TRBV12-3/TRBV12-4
TGTGCCAGCCACCCGTTCCTTAGCTCCTACAATGAGCAGTTCTTC
CASHPFLSSYNEQFF